These 23 T cell receptor beta chains were all obtained from the same sample, sequenced in a study of T cell responses to AZD1222 COVID-19 vaccine. Clones were read by immunoSEQ multiplex PCR, and TCRdb kept only the in-frame ones, dropping some. The table has roughly 120,000 clones, more than 85% seen once. This sample comprised peripheral blood, obtained 28 days after the second AZD1222 dose. These receptors originate from an adult who received the AZD1222 COVID-19 vaccine.

The rearrangement uses TRBV29-1 and TRBJ2-7; 10 bases map to TRBD1. The junction had 6 bases not matched to a gene; V was cut back by 1 base and J by 3 bases. Per germline, CDR1 SQVTM and CDR2 ANQGSEA. The CDR3 consists of 15 residues. The CDR3 DNA follows: TGCAGCGTTGAAGGAGAAGGGACAGGGGACTACGAGCAGTACTTC. It codes for CSVEGEGTGDYEQYF.

The chain joins TRBV5-6 to TRBJ2-3; unclear D gene. Looked up from germline, CDR1 is SGHDT and CDR2 is YYEEEE. The V gene lost 4 bases and the J gene lost 2 bases, with 14 bases spanning the gap. This CDR3 region has 15 residues. The DNA of the CDR3 is TGTGCCAGCAGCGGGATGGATCTCGACACAGATACGCAGTATTTT. It encodes CASSGMDLDTDTQYF.

The CDR3, as DNA: TGCGCCAGTTCCGGGACAGGGGGTGAAAAACTGTTTTTT. This encodes CASSGTGGEKLFF. This chain connects TRBV10-2 to TRBJ1-4; the match to TRBD1 covers 11 bases. The CDR3 runs 13 residues. Germline lookup yields CDR1 WSHSY and CDR2 SAAADI. V lost 9 bases and J lost 7; bases outside the gene matches: 4.

The J gene is TRBJ2-7, the V gene TRBV6-5; no clear D gene. Germline CDR1 reads MNHEY; CDR2 reads SVGAGI. This CDR3 spans 11 amino acids. V was shortened by 6 bases and J by 3 bases, with 6 bases between the two germline ends. CDR3 DNA: TGTGCCAGCAGCCGCCACTACGAGCAGTACTTC. Amino acids: CASSRHYEQYF.

The table lists this clone with a count of one. The V and J genes are TRBV7-6 and TRBJ1-1, with a tentative D call TRBD1 (5 bases). The CDR3 totals 14 residues. Trimming removed 1 base at V and 2 bases at J, with 8 bases between. CDR1 is SGHVS, CDR2 FNYEAQ, per germline. CDR3 in DNA: TGTGCCAGCAGCTTAGGGCAGGGCAACACTGAAGCTTTCTTT. Encoded protein: CASSLGQGNTEAFF.

This chain joins TRBV5-4 and TRBJ2-7; 7 nucleotides agree with TRBD1. The CDR3 runs to 16 residues. Unmatched junction bases numbered 9, after V lost 3 bases and J lost 0 bases. Germline CDR1 and CDR2: SGHNT and YYREEE (reference sequence). The CDR3 loop is CASSYKGQRSSYEQYF. The CDR3 DNA sequence: TGTGCCAGCAGCTATAAGGGACAGCGTAGCTCCTACGAGCAGTACTTC.

This clone appeared once. The gene calls are TRBV14 and TRBJ2-1; D is undetermined. In germline, CDR1 is SGHDN, CDR2 FVKESK. There are 15 residues in the CDR3. The V and J ends lost 1 base and 1 base respectively, with 8 bases between them. CDR3 DNA: TGTGCCAGCAGCCAAGCCCGGGCGTCCTACAATGAGCAGTTCTTC. Translating it yields CASSQARASYNEQFF.

The rearrangement links TRBV6-2 or TRBV6-3 to TRBJ2-1, with 9 nucleotides matching TRBD1. CDR3 length: 18 residues. J was trimmed by 6 bases and V by 4 bases; bases with no gene match: 16. CDR1 is MNHEY and CDR2 is SVGEGT in the germline V gene. CDR3 protein: CASSSRDRASLGPNEQFF. In nucleotides, the CDR3 is TGTGCCAGCAGTTCCCGGGACAGGGCTTCCTTGGGTCCCAATGAGCAGTTCTTC.

This sequence joins TRBV19 and TRBJ1-5; D might be TRBD1 (6 bases). Trimming stripped 10 bases from V and 0 bases from J, with 10 bases between. This CDR3 spans 13 amino acids. Germline V gene data show CDR1 as LNHDA and CDR2 as SQIVND (reference sequence). The CDR3 reads CATGENSNQPQHF. The CDR3 DNA is TGTGCCACAGGGGAGAATAGCAATCAGCCCCAGCATTTT.

The J gene is TRBJ2-7, the V gene TRBV24-1; no clear D. There are 13 residues in the CDR3. Trimming removed 0 bases at V and 5 bases at J, with 7 bases between. Looked up from germline, CDR1 is KGHDR and CDR2 is SFDVKD. The CDR3 DNA follows: TGTGCCACCAGTGATTTGAATGGGGACGAGCAGTACTTC. The encoded protein is CATSDLNGDEQYF.

The rearrangement uses TRBV6-5 and TRBJ1-2; D unresolved. The V gene's germline CDR1 is MNHEY and CDR2 SVGAGI. V was trimmed by 11 bases and J by 8 bases, leaving 24 bases between them. The CDR3 length is 14 residues. CDR3 nucleotide sequence: TGTGCCGCGGTACGGTGGGTAGGACGAGGCGGCTACACCTTC. Its translation: CAAVRWVGRGGYTF.

The rearrangement uses TRBV28 and TRBJ2-3; TRBD1 matches 10 bases. CDR1 is MDHEN and CDR2 is SYDVKM in the germline V gene. Trimming took 7 bases from V and 1 from J; bases not matched to a gene: 8. This CDR3 is 16 amino acids long. For the CDR3, the DNA is TGTGCCAGCACCTCGCCGGGGACAGGGGGCACAGATACGCAGTATTTT. It specifies CASTSPGTGGTDTQYF.

The V call is TRBV5-1, the J call TRBJ2-2, with a weak D call TRBD1 (6 bases). The V gene lost 4 bases and the J gene lost 1 base, with 8 bases spanning the gap. The CDR3 covers 14 residues. Germline loops: CDR1 SGHRS, CDR2 YFSETQ. This CDR3 is CASSQQGNTGELFF. DNA for the CDR3: TGCGCCAGCAGCCAACAGGGGAACACCGGGGAGCTGTTTTTT.

The chain couples TRBV2 to TRBJ1-4; D is ambiguous. The J call may be incorrect, as the DNA end agrees better with TRBJ2-2. The CDR3 totals 11 residues. Germline-derived CDR1 and CDR2 are SNHLY and FYNNEI. Here the CDR3 DNA reads TGTGCCAGCGGGCAGGTGGGGGAGCTGTTTTTT. Protein product: CASGQVGELFF.

The rearrangement joins TRBV4-1 to TRBJ1-1; TRBD1 might be the D (6 bases). CDR3 size: 14 residues. CDR1 is MGHRA and CDR2 is YSYEKL in the germline V gene. Trimming cost V 4 bases and J 4 bases, with 13 bases left between them. The CDR3 nucleotides read TGCGCCAGCAGCCTCCAGGGGTTAGGCACTGAAGCTTTCTTT. The encoded protein is CASSLQGLGTEAFF.

The chain couples TRBV4-1 to TRBJ2-5; the D gene could be TRBD1 or TRBD2 (7 bases each). CDR3 length: 16 residues. Trimming took off 1 base at V and 5 bases at J, with 17 bases between the two ends. The germline gives CDR1 MGHRA, CDR2 YSYEKL. Here the CDR3 DNA reads TGCGCCAGCAGCCAAGGGGAGGGGGCTGTGGGGGAGACCCAGTACTTC. Its translation: CASSQGEGAVGETQYF.

The rearrangement links TRBV28 to TRBJ1-4; TRBD1 aligns across 7 bases. The CDR3 is 15 amino acids. V lost 4 bases to trimming and J lost 8 bases; unmatched junction nucleotides: 10. Germline lookup yields CDR1 MDHEN and CDR2 SYDVKM. The CDR3: CASSYHRGRGEKLFF. The CDR3, as DNA: TGTGCCAGCAGTTACCACAGGGGCCGGGGGGAAAAACTGTTTTTT.

The rearrangement links TRBV6-5 to TRBJ1-3; D call uncertain. The CDR3 totals 13 residues. Germline values: CDR1 MNHEY, CDR2 SVGAGI. V dropped 7 bases and J dropped 2 bases, with 9 bases sitting between them. The CDR3 loop is CASIQPAGNTIYF. For the CDR3, the DNA is TGTGCCAGCATTCAGCCGGCTGGAAACACCATATATTTT.

CDR3 amino acids: CASSQRRRLASGTDTQYF. For the CDR3, the DNA is TGTGCCAGCAGCCAAAGACGTAGGCTAGCCTCTGGGACAGATACGCAGTATTTT. V gene TRBV6-2 or TRBV6-3 combines with J gene TRBJ2-3, with D perhaps matching TRBD2 (5 bases). Germline assignment: CDR1 MNHEY and CDR2 SVGEGT. Trimming left V 6 bases short and J 3 bases short, with 25 bases between. The CDR3 extends over 18 amino acids.

The chain combines TRBV6-5 with TRBJ1-2; the match to TRBD1 covers 11 bases. CDR1 is MNHEY, CDR2 SVGAGI, per germline. After removal of 0 bases from V and 3 bases from J, the junction contained 3 bases not matched to a gene. The CDR3 runs 16 residues. The CDR3 sequence is CASSYSGTGGDYGYTF. The DNA of the CDR3 is TGTGCCAGCAGTTACTCCGGGACAGGGGGTGACTATGGCTACACCTTC.

The table lists this clone with a few counts. The chain has TRBV15 and TRBJ1-6; D remains unclear. Trimming took 0 bases from V and 7 from J, leaving 4 bases between them. Germline assignment: CDR1 LNHNV and CDR2 YYDKDF (reference sequence). This CDR3 region has 13 residues. The DNA of the CDR3 is TGTGCCACCAGCAGAGATTTGAATTCACCCCTCCACTTT. Translation gives CATSRDLNSPLHF.

J is TRBJ2-2 and V is TRBV6-2 or TRBV6-3; 10 nucleotides align to TRBD1. V was clipped by 6 bases and J by 3 bases; unmatched bases: 7. Germline lookup yields CDR1 MNHEY and CDR2 SVGEGT. This CDR3 is 16 amino acids long. Here the CDR3 DNA reads TGTGCCAGCAGCCAGCACGGGACAGGGGACACCGGGGAGCTGTTTTTT. It yields the protein CASSQHGTGDTGELFF.

The chain joins TRBV2 to TRBJ2-7, with D uncertain. The length of the CDR3 is 11 residues. The V gene lost 3 bases and the J gene lost 3 bases, with 3 bases spanning the gap. Germline V gene sequence: CDR1 SNHLY, CDR2 FYNNEI. In DNA, the CDR3 is TGTGCCAGCAGTGAGTTCTACGAGCAGTACTTC. Protein: CASSEFYEQYF.